Sequencing of this T cell receptor beta chain was carried out in a study of blood T cell repertoires in COVID-19 (dated by TCRdb to 2019 to 2021). Background for the entire study: Samples from collaborators originated in the United States, Italy and Spain and spanned both the acute and convalescent phases of COVID-19. The material from the prospective study consisted of cDNA or gDNA derived from T cells, B-cell-depleted T cells, or PBMCs. The dataset comprised deeply sampled blood TCRbeta repertoires from subjects exposed to, actively infected with, or recovered from COVID-19. The repertoires were released in a freely available public database meant as a resource for research on the immune response to SARS-CoV-2. The samples were drawn from two sources: the first 160 participants of the ongoing ImmuneRACE study, and 1,000 to 1,500 subjects contributed by 6 global collaborators. The sample metadata nearly always contained a de-identified subject ID, COVID-19 status, age in years and sex. Where available, HLA class I and class II types were taken from metadata supplied by the sample provider and were not determined by assay-based typing.

Each collaborating institution followed its own protocols to collect whole blood in K2EDTA tubes. For TCRbeta analysis, collaborators shipped samples as frozen whole blood, isolated PBMCs, or DNA extracted from either of those sample types. Worth noting for this clone: No antigen is known for it. The record has no base qualities; no much larger clone is one base away.

Study-wide findings and limitations: Clinical and demographic metadata were provided uncurated, with the amount varying by source and participant.

The CDR3 numbers 15 residues from cysteine through phenylalanine. The sequence is cut down to CDR3 DNA, 45 bases in frame from base 1. V trim: 4 bases; J trim: 3 bases; unmatched bases: 5. From a lookup of the germline V gene, CDR1 and CDR2 are SGDLS and YYNGEE. TCRbeta CDR3 regions were amplified from genomic DNA using the immunoSEQ Assay, a bias-controlled multiplex PCR. The published analysis was carried out like this. The number of nucleated cells in each sample was estimated from the amplification of reference gene primers within the assay. Sequence reads were collapsed and filtered to measure the absolute abundance of every unique TCRbeta CDR3 rearrangement. For each sample, productive Simpson clonality was calculated as the square root of Simpson's diversity index over productive rearrangements. The clones in this table, taken by TCRdb from immuneACCESS, are in-frame only. Not every clone is retained; where verified, under half of the shortfall comes from an unresolved V gene, and the cause of the rest is unknown. That table is the source of V, J and clone size, and D and trimming were worked out from the DNA. The sample has tens of thousands of clones on record, about 86% of them singletons. About 7% of the sample rests with the top ten.

The sample comprised peripheral blood. The TCR originated in a man between 60 and 70 years old with acute or convalescent COVID-19. The chain links TRBV9 with TRBJ1-5, and TRBD1 matches 9 of the central bases. The CDR3 protein: CASSPGQGNNQPQHF. The DNA reads TGTGCCAGCAGCCCAGGACAGGGGAACAATCAGCCCCAGCATTTT.